This T cell receptor (beta chain) was captured by sequencing in a study of HIV-infected patients and healthy controls. Points from the study as a whole: MAIT alpha-chain CDR3s were frequent in healthy controls, depleted in HIV+. Compared with untreated HIV+ repertoires, healthy controls showed roughly threefold more distinct CDR3s and higher Shannon diversity. Healthy controls shared more CDR3 sequences between individuals than HIV-infected patients did. When repertoires were size-matched, rare events in HIV-infected data became overweighted.

All unsorted peripheral T cells were captured because whole blood was used without fractionation. cDNA was made from roughly 500 ng RNA using alpha and beta constant primers. Separate chain-specific third strand synthesis with multiplexing indices produced the alpha and beta libraries. MiXCR was run by TCRdb on the 5' RACE reads, yielding one entry per CDR3 protein. The table has 6,600 or so distinct CDR3 sequences, over 9.5% seen once; the top ten hold 25% to 30%. In its sample, this clonotype was seen a few times. Its antigen is as yet unknown. The V gene end was trimmed by 2 bases and the J gene end by 5 bases; junction bases not matched to a gene: 5. Per the germline V gene, CDR1 is LNHDA and CDR2 is SQIVND (reference sequence). CDR3 length: 14 residues.

The input for sequencing was blood, taken before antiretroviral therapy. The receptor comes from an adult with HIV infection. The J gene is TRBJ2-5, the V gene TRBV19, with 7 bases matching TRBD2. CDR3 in amino acids: CASSIRTRVETQYF. The CDR3 DNA reads as TGTGCCAGTAGTATACGGACTAGAGTGGAGACCCAGTACTTC.